These T cell receptor beta chains were read from a single sample in a study of blood T cell repertoires in COVID-19. Some clones are missing from TCRdb's copy, which holds only in-frame ones; the method was immunoSEQ multiplex PCR. In the table there are 35,000 to 50,000 clones, about 91% of which are singletons. The sequencing input was peripheral blood. The source is a man aged 55 to 70 with active COVID-19. Both conserved end residues are part of each CDR3. A D gene is named only where the DNA matches it firmly.

>-|TRBJ2-2|TRBV28
TGTGCCAGCAGTCCACGGGGGGCTTCGAACACCGGGGAGCTGTTTTTT
CASSPRGASNTGELFF
>-|TRBJ2-3|TRBV28
TGTGCCAGCAGTCTCCGCCCACCCAGGACAGATACGCAGTATTTT
CASSLRPPRTDTQYF
>-|TRBJ2-3|TRBV24-1
TGTGCCACCAGTGATTTTGGGGGAGGTTATAGCACAGATACGCAGTATTTT
CATSDFGGGYSTDTQYF
>TRBD1|TRBJ1-2|TRBV6-5
TGTGCCAGCAGTTCGACAGGGGAGTATGGCTACACCTTC
CASSSTGEYGYTF
>-|TRBJ2-3|TRBV14
TGTGCCAGCAGCCAAGATCTCGGCACAGATACGCAGTATTTT
CASSQDLGTDTQYF
>-|TRBJ1-1|TRBV3-1/TRBV3-2
TGTGCCAGCAGCCCCGGGATGCACACTGAAGCTTTCTTT
CASSPGMHTEAFF
>-|TRBJ1-2|TRBV4-3
TGCGCCAGCAGCCAAGATCCAGGAACCCACTATGGCTACACCTTC
CASSQDPGTHYGYTF
>-|TRBJ2-3|TRBV5-1
TGCGCCAGCAGCGGACCAGATGGGGGCAGGACAGATACGCAGTATTTT
CASSGPDGGRTDTQYF
>TRBD2|TRBJ2-5|TRBV5-8
TGTGCCAGGGAGAAACTAGCGGGGGCACAAGAGACCCAGTACTTC
CAREKLAGAQETQYF
>TRBD1|TRBJ2-5|TRBV28
TGTGCCAGCAGACTAACAGGGGGCCAAGAGACCCAGTACTTC
CASRLTGGQETQYF